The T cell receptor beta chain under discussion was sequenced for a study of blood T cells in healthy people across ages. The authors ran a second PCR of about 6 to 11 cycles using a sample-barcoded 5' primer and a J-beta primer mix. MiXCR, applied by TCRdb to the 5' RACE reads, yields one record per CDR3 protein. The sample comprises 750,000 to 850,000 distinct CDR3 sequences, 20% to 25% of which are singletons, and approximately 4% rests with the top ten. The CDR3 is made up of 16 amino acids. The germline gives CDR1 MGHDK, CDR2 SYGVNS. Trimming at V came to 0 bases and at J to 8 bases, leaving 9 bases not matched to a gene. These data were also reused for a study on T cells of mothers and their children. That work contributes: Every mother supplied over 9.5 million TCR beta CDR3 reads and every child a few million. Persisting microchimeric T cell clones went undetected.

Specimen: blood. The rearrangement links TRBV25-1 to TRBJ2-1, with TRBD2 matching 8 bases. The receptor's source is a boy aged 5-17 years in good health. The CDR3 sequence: CASSEYSGGAEHEQFF. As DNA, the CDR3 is TGTGCCAGCAGTGAATACTCCGGGGGGGCCGAACATGAGCAGTTCTTC.